The 9 T cell receptor beta chains reported below all come from one sample, sequenced in a study of neurological immune-mediated disorders. TCRdb re-called the 5' RACE reads with MiXCR, one entry per CDR3 protein. Of around 67,000 distinct CDR3 sequences in the sample, 5.2% were seen once. The specimen sequenced was PBMCs. The receptors here all came from a man aged 18 to 30 with multiple sclerosis.

This clonotype has at least ten counts. The chain joins TRBV10-3 to TRBJ2-7, with a possible D match to TRBD2 (6 bases). V was pared by 3 bases and J by 7 bases, with 16 bases between. CDR1 is ENHRY, CDR2 SYGVKD, per germline. The CDR3 consists of 14 residues. CDR3 protein: CAISEGPLAAEQYF. As DNA, the CDR3 is TGTGCCATCAGTGAAGGTCCGTTAGCGGCAGAGCAGTACTTC.

The V and J genes are TRBV29-1 and TRBJ2-1; 8 bases are shared with TRBD2. In germline, CDR1 is SQVTM, CDR2 ANQGSEA. V trimming: 7 bases; J trimming: 2 bases; junction bases outside the gene matches: 4. This CDR3 comprises 13 residues. DNA of the CDR3: TGCAGCGCCGGGGGGGGTCCCTACAATGAGCAGTTCTTC. Its protein product is CSAGGGPYNEQFF.

This clonotype was counted many times. The rearrangement uses TRBV28 and TRBJ2-5; 7 nucleotides align to TRBD2. Germline V CDR1 and CDR2: MDHEN, SYDVKM. The CDR3 length is 14 residues. After removal of 6 bases from V and 2 bases from J, the junction contained 6 bases not matched to a gene. As DNA, the CDR3 is TGTGCCAGCAGCCTTACTAGCGCACAAGAGACCCAGTACTTC. This translates into CASSLTSAQETQYF.

This clonotype was found a few times. A much larger clone differs from this one at a single base, so this may be a read error. The rearrangement uses TRBV24-1 and TRBJ1-4; possible D gene TRBD1, 6 bases. V was cut by 3 bases and J by 11 bases, with 18 bases left in between. CDR3 length: 15 residues. CDR1 and CDR2 from the germline V gene are KGHDR and SFDVKD. CDR3 sequence: CATSDTSGAGDKLFF. CDR3 sequence (DNA): TGTGCCACCAGTGATACTTCAGGGGCGGGGGACAAACTGTTTTTT.

This clonotype was seen many times. The chain combines TRBV5-1 with TRBJ1-2; D is unclear. There are 13 residues in the CDR3. Germline CDR1 is SGHRS and CDR2 is YFSETQ. V was pared by 3 bases and J by 6 bases, with 12 bases between. The CDR3 protein is CASSSAGGDGYTF. The CDR3 nucleotides read TGCGCCAGCAGCTCGGCGGGTGGGGATGGCTACACCTTC.

Many counts were recorded for this clonotype. A read error may account for a junction end that differs from germline. The V gene is TRBV20-1, the J gene TRBJ1-5, with D possibly matching TRBD1 (6 bases). This CDR3 is 15 amino acids long. In germline, CDR1 is DFQATT, CDR2 SNEGSKA (reference sequence). The CDR3 region has the DNA TGCAGTGTTAGACAGGCCCAAGGGAGCAATCAGCCCCAGCATTTT. Encoded protein: CSVRQAQGSNQPQHF.

Notes on this clonotype: A much larger clonotype is one base distant, so this may be a read error. V and J are TRBV11-2 and TRBJ1-2, with D unresolved. V lost 4 bases to trimming and J lost 14 bases, with 17 bases between them. Per germline, CDR1 SGHAT and CDR2 FQNNGV. CDR3 length: 12 amino acids. The DNA of the CDR3 is TGTGCCAGCAGCTCTAGCTCCTGGATTCTAACCTTC. The encoded protein is CASSSSSWILTF.

This clonotype was recorded many times. This could be a read error, since a much larger clone is one nucleotide away. The chain employs TRBV7-9 and TRBJ2-7; a weak D match, TRBD1 (5 bases). This CDR3 has 11 residues. Per the germline V gene, CDR1 is SEHNR and CDR2 is FQNEAQ (reference sequence). V was trimmed by 6 bases and J by 4 bases, leaving 7 bases between them. DNA for the CDR3: TGTGCCAGCAGTAAGGGGTACGAGCAGTACTTC. Protein product: CASSKGYEQYF.

Many counts were recorded for this clonotype. The chain links TRBV4-3 to TRBJ2-1; D possibly corresponds to TRBD2 (6 bases). The V gene's germline CDR1 is LGHNA and CDR2 YSLEER. V was shortened by 0 bases and J by 8 bases, with 11 bases between the two germline ends. The CDR3 covers 14 residues. The CDR3 nucleotides are TGCGCCAGCAGCCAAGAACTAGCTTCGGATGAGCAGTTCTTC. This sequence encodes CASSQELASDEQFF.